The 18 T cell receptor beta chains listed next were all sequenced from one sample in a study of graft-versus-host responses after intestinal transplantation. The antigens these receptors bind are not known. Assay used: immunoSEQ multiplex PCR; TCRdb lists only in-frame clones, some missing. This repertoire shows about 94,000 clones, around nine tenths found once; its top ten account for over 0.4%. The source was unstimulated CD8+ T cells sorted from spleen or lymph node cells, collected before intestinal transplant. Receptors originate from a human donor who received an intestinal transplant.

The sample holds one count of this clone. This sequence joins TRBV27 and TRBJ1-1, with a possible D match to TRBD1 (6 bases). Germline CDR1 is MNHEY and CDR2 is SMNVEV (reference sequence). Trimming stripped 3 bases from V and 3 bases from J, with 8 bases between. This CDR3 spans 13 amino acids. CDR3 nucleotide sequence: TGTGCCAGCAGTTTTTCAGGGGACACTGAAGCTTTCTTT. Protein: CASSFSGDTEAFF.

The chain combines TRBV10-3 with TRBJ1-6, with D possibly being TRBD1 (5 bases). Germline values: CDR1 ENHRY, CDR2 SYGVKD. This CDR3 contains 16 residues. Trimming left V 2 bases short and J 8 bases short, with 16 bases between. As DNA, the CDR3 is TGTGCCATCAGTGAGAGGGACTCCTTAGAGTATTCACCCCTCCACTTT. This codes for CAISERDSLEYSPLHF.

The gene calls are TRBV2 and TRBJ1-1; D is unclear. Trimming removed 0 bases at V and 3 bases at J, with 8 bases between. The CDR3 covers 14 residues. Germline CDR1 reads SNHLY; CDR2 reads FYNNEI. CDR3: CASSEALRYTEAFF. CDR3 DNA sequence: TGTGCCAGCAGTGAAGCGCTACGGTACACTGAAGCTTTCTTT.

J is TRBJ2-1 and V is TRBV5-1; 14 bases fit TRBD2. The CDR3 spans 16 residues. Per germline, CDR1 SGHRS and CDR2 YFSETQ. V dropped 5 bases and J dropped 6; count of bases not matched to a gene: 7. CDR3 protein: CASSFRLAGGLNEQFF. CDR3 sequence (DNA): TGCGCCAGCAGTTTCAGACTAGCGGGAGGGCTCAATGAGCAGTTCTTC.

The chain uses TRBV28 and TRBJ2-5; D is perhaps TRBD1 (5 bases). Germline CDR1 reads MDHEN; CDR2 reads SYDVKM. The CDR3 length is 14 residues. Trimming removed 3 bases from V and 2 bases from J, with 10 bases in between. The CDR3 DNA follows: TGTGCCAGCAGTTTTTCAGGGATTCAAGAGACCCAGTACTTC. This encodes CASSFSGIQETQYF.

The chain recombines TRBV6-1 with TRBJ1-1; 8 bases fit TRBD1. V lost 7 bases and J lost 3; bases outside the gene matches: 4. Germline V gene sequence: CDR1 MNHNS, CDR2 SASEGT. The CDR3 covers 13 residues. CDR3: CASISGGDTEAFF. In nucleotides, the CDR3 is TGTGCCAGCATATCAGGGGGCGACACTGAAGCTTTCTTT.

The J gene is TRBJ1-2, the V gene TRBV27; TRBD1 might be the D (6 bases). V shed 10 bases and J shed 8 bases, with 17 bases lying between them. Looked up from germline, CDR1 is MNHEY and CDR2 is SMNVEV (reference sequence). The length of the CDR3 is 12 residues. In DNA, the CDR3 is TGTGCCACCAAACAGGGTACGGGCGGCTACACCTTC. Its protein product is CATKQGTGGYTF.

The chain recombines TRBV9 with TRBJ2-3; no reliable D call. Germline V CDR1 and CDR2: SGDLS, YYNGEE. This CDR3 region has 13 residues. V was cut by 1 base and J by 1 base, with 4 bases left in between. DNA for the CDR3: TGTGCCAGCAGCGTAAAGCGCACAGATACGCAGTATTTT. This gives the protein CASSVKRTDTQYF.

The rearrangement joins TRBV10-1 to TRBJ2-2, with TRBD2 matching over 8 bases. The CDR3 runs to 16 residues. Germline assignment: CDR1 WNHNN and CDR2 SYGVQD (reference sequence). Trimming removed 10 bases from V and 0 bases from J; junction bases left unmatched: 10. CDR3 in DNA: TGCGCCATCCCGGCGAAGGGACTAGCGAACACCGGGGAGCTGTTTTTT. Encoded protein: CAIPAKGLANTGELFF.

A single count supports this clone. The chain carries TRBV7-6 and TRBJ2-2, with 9 positions matching TRBD2. Germline CDR1 is SGHVS and CDR2 is FNYEAQ. J lost 5 bases, V lost 5 bases, and 9 bases had no gene match. This CDR3 has 16 residues. The CDR3 DNA follows: TGTGCCAGCAGCATGTATAGCGGGAGAGGGACCGGGGAGCTGTTTTTT. Translated, it gives CASSMYSGRGTGELFF.

This clone was detected only once. The chain has TRBV2 and TRBJ2-7, with D possibly matching TRBD2 (5 bases). CDR3 length: 14 residues. Germline CDR1 SNHLY, CDR2 FYNNEI. Trimming removed 2 bases from V and 4 bases from J, with 12 bases in between. CDR3 residues: CASSEPGMKYEQYF. In nucleotides, the CDR3 is TGTGCCAGCAGTGAACCCGGGATGAAGTACGAGCAGTACTTC.

The chain is built from TRBV29-1 and TRBJ2-5, with 8 bases lining up with TRBD1. The V gene's germline CDR1 is SQVTM and CDR2 ANQGSEA. V was clipped by 0 bases and J by 11 bases; unmatched bases: 11. CDR3 size: 14 residues. The CDR3 DNA is TGCAGCGTTGAAGAGGCCAGGGGGCAGGAAGAGCAGTACTTC. Residues: CSVEEARGQEEQYF.

The rearrangement uses TRBV28 and TRBJ1-1; the D is unclear. V lost 8 bases and J lost 0, with 7 bases in between. This CDR3 has 12 amino acids. The V gene's germline CDR1 is MDHEN and CDR2 SYDVKM. The CDR3 DNA reads as TGTGCCAGCTCGGTGGTGAACACTGAAGCTTTCTTT. As protein: CASSVVNTEAFF. Filled out from reference TRBV28 and TRBJ1-1, the complete variable domain reads DVKVTQSSRYLVKRTGEKVFLECVQDMDHENMFWYRQDPGLGLRLIYFSYDVKMKEKGDIPEGYSVSREKKERFSLILESASTNQTSMYLCASSVVNTEAFFGQGTRLTVV.

The chain uses TRBV11-2 and TRBJ2-1, with D possibly TRBD2 on 6 matching bases. Trimming stripped 4 bases from V and 10 bases from J, with 17 bases between. Germline CDR1 and CDR2: SGHAT and FQNNGV. The CDR3 length is 14 residues. This CDR3 is CASSSASVGREQFF. The DNA of the CDR3 is TGTGCCAGCAGCTCGGCTAGCGTTGGGAGGGAGCAGTTCTTC.

This clone was picked up a small number of times. The chain is built from TRBV4-1 and TRBJ1-1, with D hard to call. In germline, CDR1 is MGHRA, CDR2 YSYEKL. Between the trimmed V and J ends, which lost 4 bases and 0 bases, there was a span of 15 bases. The CDR3 runs 16 residues. CDR3 nucleotide sequence: TGCGCCAGCAGCCGGAGGGCGAATGACTTGAACACTGAAGCTTTCTTT. Protein sequence: CASSRRANDLNTEAFF.

The chain carries TRBV29-1 and TRBJ2-7; D might be TRBD1 (6 bases). V was trimmed by 0 bases and J by 3 bases, leaving 12 bases between them. The germline gives CDR1 SQVTM, CDR2 ANQGSEA. This CDR3 has 14 amino acids. The CDR3, as DNA: TGCAGCGTTGAAGACAGGGAACAGGGCTACGAGCAGTACTTC. It specifies CSVEDREQGYEQYF.

The genes are TRBV4-1 and TRBJ1-1; D is unclear. Trimming took 1 base from V and 1 from J, leaving 13 bases between them. The CDR3 runs 16 residues. Germline V gives CDR1 MGHRA, CDR2 YSYEKL. The CDR3 loop reads CASSQGTGERNTEAFF. The CDR3 DNA follows: TGCGCCAGCAGCCAAGGTACGGGAGAACGGAACACTGAAGCTTTCTTT.

The chain links TRBV14 to TRBJ2-3; TRBD2 matches at 8 bases. The trim removed 4 bases at V and 3 bases at J, leaving 9 bases unmatched. Per the germline V gene, CDR1 is SGHDN and CDR2 is FVKESK. CDR3 size: 16 residues. CDR3 loop: CASSRPSRGRTDTQYF. The CDR3 DNA reads TGTGCCAGCAGCCGCCCCTCTCGCGGGAGGACAGATACGCAGTATTTT.